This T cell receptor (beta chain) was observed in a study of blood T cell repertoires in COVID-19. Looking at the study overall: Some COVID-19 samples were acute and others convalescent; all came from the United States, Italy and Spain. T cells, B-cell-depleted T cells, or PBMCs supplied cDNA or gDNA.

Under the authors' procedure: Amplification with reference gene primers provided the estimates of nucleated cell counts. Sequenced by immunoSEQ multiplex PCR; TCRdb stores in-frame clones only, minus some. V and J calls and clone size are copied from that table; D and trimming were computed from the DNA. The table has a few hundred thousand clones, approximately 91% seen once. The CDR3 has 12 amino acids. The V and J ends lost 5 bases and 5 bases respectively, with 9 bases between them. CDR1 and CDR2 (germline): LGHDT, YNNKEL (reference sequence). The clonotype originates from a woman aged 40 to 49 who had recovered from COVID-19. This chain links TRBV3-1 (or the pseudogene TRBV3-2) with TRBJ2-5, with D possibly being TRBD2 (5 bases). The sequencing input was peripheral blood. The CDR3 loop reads CASSGLHETQYF. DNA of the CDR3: TGTGCCAGCAGCGGACTTCATGAGACCCAGTACTTC.